The rows below give T cell receptor beta chains drawn from one sample of a study of T cell clones after liver transplantation. Data came from immunoSEQ multiplex PCR; TCRdb stores just in-frame clones and leaves some out. Found here are tens of thousands of clones, around four fifths of them singletons; the top ten hold about 0.52%. This material consisted of CD4+ T cells from blood, taken 46 months after liver transplant. These receptors originate from a human patient who received a liver transplant. T cells may partly derive from the graft donor. CDR3s include the opening cysteine and the closing phenylalanine or tryptophan. A D gene is named only where the DNA matches it firmly. Some rows have no size entry. The others give once, few or many, or a class for an expanded clone.

>.|TRBJ1-3|.|TRBV14
TGTGCCAGCAGCCACAGGGCCTCCTCTGGAAACACCATATATTTT
CASSHRASSGNTIYF
>.|TRBJ1-4|.|TRBV27
TGTGCCAGCAGTTTCTTGGGACAAGGTGAAAAACTGTTTTTT
CASSFLGQGEKLFF
>.|TRBJ2-7|TRBD2|TRBV30
TGTGCCTGGAGTAAGGGCGGGGGGGTGCACGAGCAGTACTTC
CAWSKGGGVHEQYF
>.|TRBJ2-7|TRBD1|TRBV12-5
TGTGCTAGTGGTTTGCCCGACAGGGGCGGCGAGCAGTACTTC
CASGLPDRGGEQYF
>.|TRBJ1-5|.|TRBV19
TGTGCCAGTAGTAAAAGGACTTATAGCAATCAGCCCCAGCATTTT
CASSKRTYSNQPQHF
>.|TRBJ1-1|TRBD1|TRBV5-5
TGTGCCAGCAGCCTCACCGACAGGGAGCAGGGCAAAGCTTTCTTT
CASSLTDREQGKAFF
>.|TRBJ1-2|.|TRBV4-3
TGCGCCAGCAGCCAAGGGAGCAGGGGAGGGTATGGCTACACCTTC
CASSQGSRGGYGYTF
>once|TRBJ1-2|.|TRBV6-1
TGTGCCAGCAGCTACCTGACAGGCTTTAATGGCTACACCTTC
CASSYLTGFNGYTF
>.|TRBJ2-1|.|TRBV27
TGTGCCAGCAGTGCCCGCCCGTATAATGAGCAGTTCTTC
CASSARPYNEQFF
>.|TRBJ2-3|.|TRBV7-6
TGTGCCAGCAGCCTAGGTGGGGGTGCAGATACGCAGTATTTT
CASSLGGGADTQYF
>.|TRBJ2-3|.|TRBV5-1
TGCGCCAGCAGCTTTGGGAGCGGCCGCACAGATACGCAGTATTTT
CASSFGSGRTDTQYF
>.|TRBJ1-2|.|TRBV5-1
TGCGCCAGCAGCCTTCTGGGGGGGACCGCTAACTATGGCTACACCTTC
CASSLLGGTANYGYTF
>.|TRBJ1-1|TRBD1|TRBV18
TGTGCCAGCTCCCCGCCGGGACAGTTCCTGAACACTGAAGCTTTCTTT
CASSPPGQFLNTEAFF
>.|TRBJ2-1|TRBD2|TRBV7-3
TGTGCCAGCAGCTTCCGACTAGCGGATTACAATGAGCAGTTCTTC
CASSFRLADYNEQFF
>.|TRBJ2-4|.|TRBV14
TGTGCCAGCAGCCCCCCTTTTGGGAGGGGGGCCAAAAACATTCAGTACTTC
CASSPPFGRGAKNIQYF
>.|TRBJ2-7|TRBD1|TRBV6-1
TGTGCCAGCCAGGGGGTGCGCCCCTACGAGCAGTACTTC
CASQGVRPYEQYF
>.|TRBJ2-7|.|TRBV18
TGTGCCAGCTCACCCGCCCACGAGCAGTACTTC
CASSPAHEQYF
>.|TRBJ1-3|.|TRBV6-1
TGTGCCAGCAGTGAAGCTGCAAGGTTCGTCAACACCATATATTTT
CASSEAARFVNTIYF
>.|TRBJ2-7|.|TRBV2
TGTGCCAGCACCGCTGAGGGATTCAACGAGCAGTACTTC
CASTAEGFNEQYF
>.|TRBJ2-1|TRBD2|TRBV27
TGTGCCAGCAGTTCCCCGACTAGCGGGAGGACCCGAGGTTCCTACAATGAGCAGTTCTTC
CASSSPTSGRTRGSYNEQFF
>.|TRBJ1-2|.|TRBV28
TGTGCCAGCAGAGCATGGGGCAGCCTCCTTAACTATGGCTACACCTTC
CASRAWGSLLNYGYTF
>.|TRBJ2-7|.|TRBV2
TGTGCCAGCAAAGAATGGGACTCACACTACGAGCAGTACTTC
CASKEWDSHYEQYF